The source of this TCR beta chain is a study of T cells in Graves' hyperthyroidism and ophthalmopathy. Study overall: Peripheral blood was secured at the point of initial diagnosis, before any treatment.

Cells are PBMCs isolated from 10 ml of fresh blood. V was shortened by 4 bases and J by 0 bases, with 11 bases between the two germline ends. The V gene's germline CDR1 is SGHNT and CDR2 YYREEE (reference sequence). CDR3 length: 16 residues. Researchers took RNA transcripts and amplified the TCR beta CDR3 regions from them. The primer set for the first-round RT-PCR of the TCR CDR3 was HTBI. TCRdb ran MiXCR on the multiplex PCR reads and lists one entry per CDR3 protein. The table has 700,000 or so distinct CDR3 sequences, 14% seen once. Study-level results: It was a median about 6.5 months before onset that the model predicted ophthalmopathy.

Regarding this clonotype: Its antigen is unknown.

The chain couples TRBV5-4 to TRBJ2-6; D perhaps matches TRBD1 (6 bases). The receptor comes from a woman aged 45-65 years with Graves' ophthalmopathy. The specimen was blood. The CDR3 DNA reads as TGTGCCAGCAGCCGGGACATTGACTCTGGGGCCAACGTCCTGACTTTC. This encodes CASSRDIDSGANVLTF.